This T cell receptor (beta chain) derives from a study of blood T cell repertoires in COVID-19. Whole-study context: Samples representing acute and convalescent COVID-19 were sourced from the United States, Italy and Spain. T cells, B-cell-depleted T cells, or PBMCs provided the cDNA or gDNA that served as material.

In germline, CDR1 is SGHTS, CDR2 YDEGEE. The CDR3 consists of 12 residues. This clone was observed once. At one end the junction does not follow the germline gene, possibly because of a read error. Per the authors' pipeline: Reference gene primer amplification yielded estimated nucleated cell counts. Sequencing was performed with immunoSEQ multiplex PCR; in TCRdb, only in-frame clones are kept and a portion is missing. The V and J calls and the clone size are those of that table, but D and trimming were determined from the DNA. The repertoire holds 100,000 to 150,000 clones, with approximately 85% as singletons.

The clonotype originates from a man at least 80 years old with active or convalescent COVID-19. Sequenced input: peripheral blood. The V and J genes are TRBV5-8 and TRBJ2-7; 10 nucleotides line up with TRBD1. Written as DNA, the CDR3 is TGTGCCAGCAGCGGATATAGGACAGGGGGAAGCTTC. It translates to CASSGYRTGGSF.